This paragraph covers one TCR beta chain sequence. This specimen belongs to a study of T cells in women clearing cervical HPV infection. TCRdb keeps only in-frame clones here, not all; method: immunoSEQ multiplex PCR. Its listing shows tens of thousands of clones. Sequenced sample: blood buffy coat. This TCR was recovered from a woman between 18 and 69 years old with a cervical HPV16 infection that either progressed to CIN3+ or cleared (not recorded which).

CDR3 sequence reads: CASSIRRKLFF. The part of the CDR3 DNA that was read is TGTGCCAGTAGTATACGTCGAAAA. The chain couples TRBV19 to TRBJ1-4; D ambiguous. The CDR3 goes on 3 residues after the read ends, and that part is filled in from the germline J gene. Germline V gene data show CDR1 as LNHDA and CDR2 as SQIVND (reference sequence). CDR3 length: 11 residues. Trimming cost V 2 bases and J 10 bases, with 5 bases left between them.